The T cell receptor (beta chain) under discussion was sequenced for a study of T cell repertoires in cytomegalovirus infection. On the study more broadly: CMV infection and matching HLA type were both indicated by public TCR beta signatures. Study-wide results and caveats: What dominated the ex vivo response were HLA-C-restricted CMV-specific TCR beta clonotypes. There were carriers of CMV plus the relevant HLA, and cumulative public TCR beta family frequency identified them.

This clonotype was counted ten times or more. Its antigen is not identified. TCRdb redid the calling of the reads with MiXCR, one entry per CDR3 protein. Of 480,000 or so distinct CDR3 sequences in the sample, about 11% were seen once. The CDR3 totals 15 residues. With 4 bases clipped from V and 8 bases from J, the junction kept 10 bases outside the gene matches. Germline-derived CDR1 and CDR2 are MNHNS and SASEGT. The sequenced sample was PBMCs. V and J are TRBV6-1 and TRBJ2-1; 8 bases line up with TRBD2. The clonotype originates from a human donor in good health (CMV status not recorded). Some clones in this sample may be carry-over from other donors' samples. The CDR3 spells CASSGESSGKDEQFF. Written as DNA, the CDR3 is TGTGCCAGCAGTGGGGAAAGTAGCGGGAAGGATGAGCAGTTCTTC.